Following are 25 T cell receptor beta chains from one sample sequenced in a study of cytomegalovirus exposure and HLA in healthy donors. Primers: 60 Vbeta forward and 13 Jbeta reverse. Some clones are missing from TCRdb's copy, which holds only in-frame ones; the method was immunoSEQ multiplex PCR. The sample lists hundreds of thousands of clones; over 65% were seen once. Sample: PBMCs. The receptors derive from a man in his forties in good health and CMV-seronegative.

This rearrangement joins TRBV4-1 to TRBJ2-7; the D is unclear. This CDR3 spans 13 amino acids. The germline gives CDR1 MGHRA, CDR2 YSYEKL. V lost 4 bases and J lost 0, with 7 bases in between. CDR3 sequence: CASSLADSYEQYF. In DNA, the CDR3 is TGCGCCAGCAGCCTGGCTGACTCCTACGAGCAGTACTTC.

The genes are TRBV9 and TRBJ2-3, with TRBD1 matching over 11 bases. With 0 bases clipped from V and 3 bases from J, the junction kept 6 bases outside the gene matches. The CDR3 totals 17 residues. Germline V CDR1 and CDR2: SGDLS, YYNGEE. This CDR3 reads CASSVEGQGDLTDTQYF. CDR3 bases: TGTGCCAGCAGCGTAGAGGGACAGGGGGATTTGACAGATACGCAGTATTTT.

The CDR3 region has the DNA TGTGCCAGCACTGGGCCACAGGGGGCGTCGGACATTCAGTACTTC. Encoded protein: CASTGPQGASDIQYF. The chain carries TRBV28 and TRBJ2-4; TRBD1 aligns across 9 bases. V lost 7 bases, J lost 8 bases, and 12 bases stayed unmatched. CDR1 is MDHEN and CDR2 is SYDVKM in the germline V gene. The CDR3 runs 15 residues.

The rearrangement uses TRBV30 and TRBJ2-7, with 8 bases identical to TRBD1. J lost 6 bases, V lost 5 bases, and 3 bases had no gene match. CDR3 length equals 11 residues. Germline values: CDR1 GTSNPN, CDR2 SVGIG (reference sequence). CDR3: CAWSGGGEQYF. In DNA, the CDR3 is TGTGCCTGGTCAGGGGGCGGCGAGCAGTACTTC.

In regard to this clone: The sample contains more than one DNA sequence encoding this CDR3. J is TRBJ2-3 and V is TRBV5-1, with D uncertain. V lost 2 bases and J lost 2, with 9 bases in between. Germline CDR1 reads SGHRS; CDR2 reads YFSETQ. The CDR3 runs to 14 residues. CDR3 in amino acids: CASSLAGSTDTQYF. The DNA for the CDR3 is TGCGCCAGCAGCTTAGCCGGGTCCACAGATACGCAGTATTTT. The full variable domain, completed using reference TRBV5-1 and TRBJ2-3, is KAGVTQTPRYLIKTRGQQVTLSCSPISGHRSVSWYQQTPGQGLQFLFEYFSETQRNKGNFPGRFSGRQFSNSRSEMNVSTLELGDSALYLCASSLAGSTDTQYFGPGTRLTVL.

The chain is built from TRBV29-1 and TRBJ2-7; possibly TRBD2 for D (7 bases). The V end lost 6 bases, the J end lost 4 bases, and 19 bases lay between the germline ends. CDR3 length: 14 amino acids. Germline CDR1 and CDR2: SQVTM and ANQGSEA. The CDR3 bases are TGCAGCGTCAAGGGGGGGATTTGGGGTTACGAGCAGTACTTC. This gives the protein CSVKGGIWGYEQYF.

The genes are TRBV7-2 and TRBJ2-2; 7 nucleotides align to TRBD1. Looked up from germline, CDR1 is SGHTA and CDR2 is FQGNSA. J gave up 4 bases and V 5 bases, and 10 bases lay outside the gene matches. This CDR3 has 16 amino acids. Here the CDR3 reads CASSPTTGQGTGELFF. CDR3 sequence (DNA): TGTGCCAGCAGCCCTACGACAGGGCAGGGCACCGGGGAGCTGTTTTTT.

This chain connects TRBV10-3 to TRBJ2-1, with TRBD1 matching over 7 bases. There are 14 residues in the CDR3. Trimming cost V 6 bases and J 7 bases; bases outside gene matches: 9. Germline CDR1 reads ENHRY; CDR2 reads SYGVKD. In DNA form, the CDR3 reads TGTGCCATCAGACGGACAGGTATTAGGAATGAGCAGTTCTTC. It specifies CAIRRTGIRNEQFF.

The CDR3 DNA is TGTGCCAGCAGCACCCGGGACAGCCGGCAGTACTTC. Translating gives CASSTRDSRQYF. J is TRBJ2-7 and V is TRBV2; 7 bases align to TRBD1. CDR3 size: 12 residues. Germline V gives CDR1 SNHLY, CDR2 FYNNEI. The V gene end was trimmed by 6 bases and the J gene end by 9 bases; junction bases not matched to a gene: 8. The full variable domain, with the rest looked up from reference TRBV2 and TRBJ2-7, is EPEVTQTPSHQVTQMGQEVILRCVPISNHLYFYWYRQILGQKVEFLVSFYNNEISEKSEIFDDQFSVERPDGSNFTLKIRSTKLEDSAMYFCASSTRDSRQYFGPGTRLTVT.

The rearrangement uses TRBV7-2 and TRBJ2-3; possibly TRBD2 for D (5 bases). Germline values: CDR1 SGHTA, CDR2 FQGNSA. This CDR3 contains 13 residues. Deletions cut 2 bases from V and 14 bases from J, with 17 bases between. The CDR3 spells CASSLPGLYGPYF. The CDR3 bases are TGTGCCAGCAGCTTACCCGGACTCTACGGCCCGTATTTT.

The chain uses TRBV5-1 and TRBJ2-7, with unresolved D. The CDR3 has 14 amino acids. V was cut by 5 bases and J by 0 bases, with 12 bases left in between. Germline V CDR1 and CDR2: SGHRS, YFSETQ. The CDR3 protein is CASSFLLNSYEQYF. The CDR3 DNA is TGCGCCAGCAGTTTCCTCCTAAACTCCTACGAGCAGTACTTC.

This chain connects TRBV27 to TRBJ2-1; D is ambiguous. Per germline, CDR1 MNHEY and CDR2 SMNVEV (reference sequence). Trimming took 6 bases from V and 8 from J, leaving 5 bases between them. The CDR3 length is 10 residues. The CDR3 reads CASRGDEQFF. CDR3 sequence (DNA): TGTGCCAGCAGGGGCGATGAGCAGTTCTTC.

The rearrangement joins TRBV25-1 to TRBJ2-1; D is perhaps TRBD2 (5 bases). The CDR3 has 16 residues. In germline, CDR1 is MGHDK, CDR2 SYGVNS. Deletions cut 4 bases from V and 7 bases from J, with 20 bases between. For the CDR3, the DNA is TGTGCCAGCAGTGCGCGTTGGGAAACTAGATCGAATGAGCAGTTCTTC. Its protein product is CASSARWETRSNEQFF.

The V gene is TRBV6-1, the J gene TRBJ1-4, with 12 bases aligning to TRBD1. V was clipped by 6 bases and J by 5 bases; unmatched bases: 1. Germline V gene lookup returns CDR1 MNHNS and CDR2 SASEGT. The CDR3 covers 14 residues. The chain's CDR3 is CASRGTGGNEKLFF. Here the CDR3 DNA reads TGTGCCAGCAGGGGGACAGGGGGCAATGAAAAACTGTTTTTT.

The chain recombines TRBV27 with TRBJ1-2; no reliable D call. Trimming stripped 6 bases from V and 6 bases from J, with 17 bases between. The CDR3 consists of 14 residues. Germline V lookup: CDR1 MNHEY, CDR2 SMNVEV (reference sequence). This chain's CDR3 is CASREGISPNGYTF. The CDR3 DNA reads as TGTGCCAGCAGGGAGGGCATCTCCCCTAATGGCTACACCTTC.

V usage is TRBV4-1 and J usage is TRBJ2-2; TRBD2 agrees at 11 bases. CDR1 and CDR2 (germline): MGHRA, YSYEKL. The CDR3 consists of 18 residues. With 1 base clipped from V and 5 bases from J, the junction kept 9 bases outside the gene matches. The CDR3 here is CASSQGGVSSGRTGELFF. CDR3 in DNA: TGCGCCAGCAGCCAAGGAGGGGTGTCTAGCGGGAGGACCGGGGAGCTGTTTTTT.

CDR3 sequence (DNA): TGCGCCAGCAGCCAAGCACCAGGAGGCGGGATCGGGGAGCTGTTTTTT. Its translation: CASSQAPGGGIGELFF. The V gene is TRBV4-3, the J gene TRBJ2-2; TRBD2 might be the D (6 bases). CDR1 and CDR2 (germline): LGHNA, YSLEER. Trimming left V 1 base short and J 7 bases short, with 16 bases between. This CDR3 region has 16 residues.

V is TRBV5-4 and J is TRBJ1-5; TRBD1 is a possible D gene (5 bases). The CDR3 has 12 amino acids. Germline values: CDR1 SGHNT, CDR2 YYREEE (reference sequence). V gave up 0 bases and J gave up 10 bases, with 8 bases separating them. In DNA, the CDR3 is TGTGCCAGCAGCTTGGATCAGGGTCCCCAGCATTTT. Encoded protein: CASSLDQGPQHF.

The gene calls are TRBV6-5 and TRBJ2-7; TRBD1 might be the D (6 bases). The CDR3 is 15 amino acids. Per the germline V gene, CDR1 is MNHEY and CDR2 is SVGAGI. The ends were cut back, 4 bases at V and 2 bases at J, with 15 bases in the middle. The CDR3: CASSFSPDRPYEQYF. The CDR3 coding sequence is TGTGCCAGCAGTTTCTCACCCGACAGGCCCTACGAGCAGTACTTC.

This chain links TRBV5-1 with TRBJ1-6; 8 nucleotides match TRBD1. The germline gives CDR1 SGHRS, CDR2 YFSETQ. The CDR3 covers 15 residues. Trimming cost V 2 bases and J 6 bases; bases outside gene matches: 4. The CDR3: CASSLKQGGNSPLHF. The CDR3 region has the DNA TGCGCCAGCAGCTTAAAACAGGGGGGTAATTCACCCCTCCACTTT.

The chain uses TRBV7-9 and TRBJ2-7; D is unresolved. V was clipped by 0 bases and J by 7 bases, with 10 bases between them. CDR3 length equals 13 residues. The germline V gene has CDR1 SEHNR and CDR2 FQNEAQ (reference sequence). The CDR3, as DNA: TGTGCCAGCAGCTTAGCAACGTCTCGGGAGCAGTACTTC. Its protein is CASSLATSREQYF.

The V gene is TRBV19, the J gene TRBJ2-5, with 9 bases that match TRBD1. Germline CDR1 reads LNHDA; CDR2 reads SQIVND (reference sequence). Trimming at V came to 5 bases and at J to 5 bases, leaving 3 bases not matched to a gene. The length of the CDR3 is 13 residues. DNA of the CDR3: TGTGCCAGTAGTTCGGACAGGGGCGAGACCCAGTACTTC. Translated, it gives CASSSDRGETQYF.

The chain uses TRBV7-2 and TRBJ2-7, with 8 nucleotides matching TRBD1. Germline trimming cut 5 bases from V and 2 bases from J; bases unmatched to any gene: 5. This CDR3 spans 14 amino acids. Germline assignment: CDR1 SGHTA and CDR2 FQGNSA. The DNA for the CDR3 is TGTGCCAGCAGCCCCGGGACAGGAACCTACGAGCAGTACTTC. It yields the protein CASSPGTGTYEQYF. The variable domain in full, completed from reference TRBV7-2 and TRBJ2-7, reads GAGVSQSPSNKVTEKGKDVELRCDPISGHTALYWYRQSLGQGLEFLIYFQGNSAPDKSGLPSDRFSAERTGGSVSTLTIQRTQQEDSAVYLCASSPGTGTYEQYFGPGTRLTVT.

The chain has TRBV5-4 and TRBJ1-6, with D possibly matching TRBD1 (6 bases). V was pared by 5 bases and J by 7 bases, with 13 bases between. CDR1 SGHNT and CDR2 YYREEE come from the germline V gene (reference sequence). The CDR3 has 14 amino acids. In nucleotides, the CDR3 is TGTGCCAGCAGGCTACAGGGACCGAATTCACCCCTCCACTTT. This gives the protein CASRLQGPNSPLHF.

This chain uses TRBV5-5 with TRBJ1-2; TRBD1 matches 10 bases. V lost 3 bases and J lost 4; bases outside the gene matches: 12. The CDR3 consists of 17 residues. Germline CDR1 SGHKS, CDR2 YYEKEE (reference sequence). The CDR3 reads CASSSSGTGARVYGYTF. CDR3 in DNA: TGTGCCAGCAGCTCCTCCGGGACAGGGGCCAGAGTCTATGGCTACACCTTC.